Sequencing of this TCR beta chain was carried out in a study of blood T cell repertoires in COVID-19. The germline CDR1 and CDR2 sequences are SQVTM and ANQGSEA. After removal of 6 bases from V and 1 base from J, the junction contained 4 bases not matched to a gene. This CDR3 region has 13 residues. TCRdb's copy holds only in-frame clones and misses some; the assay was immunoSEQ multiplex PCR. The profile shows about 53,000 clones, about 87% of them singletons. This sequence joins TRBV29-1 and TRBJ1-1; TRBD1 agrees at 8 bases. The receptor was derived from a man over 45 with acute or convalescent COVID-19. Sequencing was done on a sample of peripheral blood. Here the CDR3 DNA reads TGCAGCGTGGAGACAGGGGAGAACACTGAAGCTTTCTTT. It encodes CSVETGENTEAFF.